This T cell receptor (beta chain) was recorded in a study of OX40 agonist ivuxolimab in advanced cancers. On this clone itself: What it binds is unknown.

Findings and caveats of the study: More expanded clones were seen, on average, in CD8+ T cells than in CD4+. The authors did not determine the antigen specificity of the expanded peripheral T cells.

Germline CDR1 MNHEY, CDR2 SMNVEV (reference sequence). The V gene end was trimmed by 5 bases and the J gene end by 7 bases; junction bases not matched to a gene: 10. This CDR3 is built from 15 residues. Produced via immunoSEQ multiplex PCR; TCRdb's table is partial and in-frame only. The sample includes 5,800 or so clones, roughly 90% of them seen just once. The J gene is TRBJ1-2, the V gene TRBV27; the match to TRBD1 covers 10 bases. The sequence was collected from an adult with an advanced solid tumor such as melanoma, head and neck, liver or kidney cancer. Sequenced here: CD4+ or CD8+ T cells sorted from blood, sampled in a trial of the OX40 agonist ivuxolimab. CDR3 nucleotides: TGTGCCAGCAGTAAGACAGGGGGCGTGTTGAGTGGCTACACCTTC. Encoded protein: CASSKTGGVLSGYTF.